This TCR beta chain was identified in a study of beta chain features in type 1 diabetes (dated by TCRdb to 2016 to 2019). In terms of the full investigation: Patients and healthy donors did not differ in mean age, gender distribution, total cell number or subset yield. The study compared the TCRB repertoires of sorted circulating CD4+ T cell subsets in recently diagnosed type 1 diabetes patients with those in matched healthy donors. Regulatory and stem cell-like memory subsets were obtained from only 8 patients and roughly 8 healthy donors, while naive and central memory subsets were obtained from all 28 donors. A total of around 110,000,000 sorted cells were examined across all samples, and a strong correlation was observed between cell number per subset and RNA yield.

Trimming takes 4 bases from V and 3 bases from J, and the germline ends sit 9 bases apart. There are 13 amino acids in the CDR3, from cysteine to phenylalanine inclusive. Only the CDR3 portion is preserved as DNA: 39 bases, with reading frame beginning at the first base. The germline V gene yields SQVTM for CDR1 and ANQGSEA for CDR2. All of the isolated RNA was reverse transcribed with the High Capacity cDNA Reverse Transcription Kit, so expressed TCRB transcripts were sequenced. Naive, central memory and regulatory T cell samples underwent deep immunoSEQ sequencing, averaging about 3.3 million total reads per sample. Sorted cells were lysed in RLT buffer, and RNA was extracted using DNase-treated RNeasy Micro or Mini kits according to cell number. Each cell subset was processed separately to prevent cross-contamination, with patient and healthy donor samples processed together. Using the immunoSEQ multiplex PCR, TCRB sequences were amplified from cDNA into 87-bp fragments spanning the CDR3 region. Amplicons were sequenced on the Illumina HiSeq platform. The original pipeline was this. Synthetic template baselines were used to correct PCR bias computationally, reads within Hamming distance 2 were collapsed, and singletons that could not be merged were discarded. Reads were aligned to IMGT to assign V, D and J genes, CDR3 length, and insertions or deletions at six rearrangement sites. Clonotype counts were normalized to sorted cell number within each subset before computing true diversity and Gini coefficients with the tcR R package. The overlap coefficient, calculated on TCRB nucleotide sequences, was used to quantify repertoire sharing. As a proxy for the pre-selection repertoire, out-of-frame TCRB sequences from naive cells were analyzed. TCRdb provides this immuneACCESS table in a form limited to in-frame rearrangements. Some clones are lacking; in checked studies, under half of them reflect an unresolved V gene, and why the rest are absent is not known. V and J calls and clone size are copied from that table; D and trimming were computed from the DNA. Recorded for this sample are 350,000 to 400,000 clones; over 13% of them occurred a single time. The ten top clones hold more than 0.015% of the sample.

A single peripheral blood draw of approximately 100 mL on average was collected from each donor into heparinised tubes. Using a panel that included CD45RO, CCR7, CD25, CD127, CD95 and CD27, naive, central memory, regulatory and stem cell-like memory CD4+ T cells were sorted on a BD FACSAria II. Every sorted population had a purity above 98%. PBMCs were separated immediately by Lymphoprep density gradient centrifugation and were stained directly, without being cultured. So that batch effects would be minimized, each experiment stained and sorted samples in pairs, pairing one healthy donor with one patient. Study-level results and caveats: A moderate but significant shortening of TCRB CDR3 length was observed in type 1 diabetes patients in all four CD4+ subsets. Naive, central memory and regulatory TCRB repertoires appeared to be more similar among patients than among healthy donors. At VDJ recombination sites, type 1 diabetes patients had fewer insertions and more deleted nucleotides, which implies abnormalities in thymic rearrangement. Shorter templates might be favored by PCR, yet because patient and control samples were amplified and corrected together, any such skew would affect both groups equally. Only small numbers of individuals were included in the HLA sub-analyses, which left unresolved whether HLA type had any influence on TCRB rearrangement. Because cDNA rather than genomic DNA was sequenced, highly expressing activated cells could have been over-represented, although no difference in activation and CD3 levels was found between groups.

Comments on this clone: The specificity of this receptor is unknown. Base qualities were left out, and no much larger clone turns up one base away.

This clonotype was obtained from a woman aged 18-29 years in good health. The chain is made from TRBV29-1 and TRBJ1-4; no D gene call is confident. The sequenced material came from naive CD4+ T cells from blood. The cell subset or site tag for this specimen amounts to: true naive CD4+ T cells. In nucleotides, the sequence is TGCAGCGTTGGGGTCGGGTCTAATGAAAAACTGTTTTTT. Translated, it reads CSVGVGSNEKLFF.